Sequencing of this T cell receptor beta chain was carried out in a study of cytomegalovirus exposure and HLA in healthy donors. Turning to the study itself: Earlier, 150 million to 200 million T cells were analyzed, and about 120 million unique TCR beta sequences were found among them.

The study ran its PCR with 60 Vbeta and 13 Jbeta primers. TCRdb keeps only in-frame clones here, not all; method: immunoSEQ multiplex PCR. The sample shows 150,000 to 200,000 clones, 84% of them seen only once. The sample comprised PBMCs. The receptor comes from a boy younger than 18 in good health and CMV-seronegative.

CDR3 region: CAWSNGGGQPQHF. The CDR3 DNA is TGTGCCTGGAGTAACGGCGGTGGGCAGCCCCAGCATTTT. The rearrangement links TRBV30 to TRBJ1-5; D remains unclear. CDR1 and CDR2 from the germline V gene are GTSNPN and SVGIG (reference sequence). CDR3 length: 13 residues. Trimming shortened V by 2 bases and J by 7 bases, and 12 bases separated the two germline ends.